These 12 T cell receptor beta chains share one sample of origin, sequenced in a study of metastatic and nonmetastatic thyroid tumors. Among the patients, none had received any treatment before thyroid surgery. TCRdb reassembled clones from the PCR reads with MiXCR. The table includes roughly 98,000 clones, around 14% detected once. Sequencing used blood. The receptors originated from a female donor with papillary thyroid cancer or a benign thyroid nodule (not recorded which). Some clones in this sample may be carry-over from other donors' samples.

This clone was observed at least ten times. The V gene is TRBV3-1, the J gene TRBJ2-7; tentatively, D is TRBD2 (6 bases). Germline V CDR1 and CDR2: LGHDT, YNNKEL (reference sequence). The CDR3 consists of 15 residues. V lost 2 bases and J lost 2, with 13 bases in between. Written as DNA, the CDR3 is TGTGCCAGCAGCCAAATGATAGCGGCTCCCTACGAGCAGTACTTC. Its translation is CASSQMIAAPYEQYF.

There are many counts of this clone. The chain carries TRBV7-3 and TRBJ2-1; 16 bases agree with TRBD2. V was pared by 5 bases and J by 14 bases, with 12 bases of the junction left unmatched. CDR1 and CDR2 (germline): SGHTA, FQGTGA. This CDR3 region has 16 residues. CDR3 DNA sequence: TGTGCCAGCAGCCCCTTCTCCGGGACTAGCGGGGGGGTTAAGTTCTTC. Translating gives CASSPFSGTSGGVKFF.

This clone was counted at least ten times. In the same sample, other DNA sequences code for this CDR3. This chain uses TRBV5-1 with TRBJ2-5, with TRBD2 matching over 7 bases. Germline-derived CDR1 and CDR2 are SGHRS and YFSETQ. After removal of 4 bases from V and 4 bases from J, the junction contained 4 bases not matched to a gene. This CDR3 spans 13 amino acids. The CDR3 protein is CASSPGRGETQYF. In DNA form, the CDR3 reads TGCGCCAGCAGCCCAGGGAGGGGAGAGACCCAGTACTTC.

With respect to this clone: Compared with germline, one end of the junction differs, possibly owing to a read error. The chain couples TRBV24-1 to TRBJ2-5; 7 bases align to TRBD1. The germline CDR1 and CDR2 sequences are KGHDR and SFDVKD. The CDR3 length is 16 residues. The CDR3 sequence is CAASDPGQAHRETQYF. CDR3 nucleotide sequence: TGTGCCGCCAGTGATCCCGGACAGGCCCACCGGGAGACCCAGTACTTC.

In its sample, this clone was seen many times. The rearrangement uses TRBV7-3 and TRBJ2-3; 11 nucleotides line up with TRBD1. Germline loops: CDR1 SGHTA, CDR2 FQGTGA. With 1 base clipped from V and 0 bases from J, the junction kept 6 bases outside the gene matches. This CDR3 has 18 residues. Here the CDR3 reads CASSLSGQGALSTDTQYF. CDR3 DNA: TGTGCCAGCAGCTTAAGTGGACAGGGGGCGCTCAGCACAGATACGCAGTATTTT.

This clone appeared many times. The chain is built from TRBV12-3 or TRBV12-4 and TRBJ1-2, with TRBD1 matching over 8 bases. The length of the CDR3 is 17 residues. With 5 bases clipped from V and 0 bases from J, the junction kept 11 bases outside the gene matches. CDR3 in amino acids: CASSLLRQGSANYGYTF. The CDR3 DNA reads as TGTGCCAGCAGTCTTCTCCGACAGGGGTCGGCTAACTATGGCTACACCTTC.

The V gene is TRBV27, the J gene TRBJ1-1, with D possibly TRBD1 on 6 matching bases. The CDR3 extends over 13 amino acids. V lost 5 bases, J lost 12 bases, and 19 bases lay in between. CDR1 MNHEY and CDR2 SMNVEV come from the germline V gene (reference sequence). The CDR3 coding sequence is TGTGCCAGCAGTCACACTTGGGACACTCTATCTTTCTTT. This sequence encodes CASSHTWDTLSFF.

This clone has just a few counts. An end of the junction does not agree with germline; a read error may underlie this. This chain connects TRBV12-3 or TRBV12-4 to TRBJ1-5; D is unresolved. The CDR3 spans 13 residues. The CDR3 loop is CASSLLECQPQHF. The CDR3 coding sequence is TGTGCCAGCAGTTTATTGGAGTGTCAGCCACAGCATTTT.

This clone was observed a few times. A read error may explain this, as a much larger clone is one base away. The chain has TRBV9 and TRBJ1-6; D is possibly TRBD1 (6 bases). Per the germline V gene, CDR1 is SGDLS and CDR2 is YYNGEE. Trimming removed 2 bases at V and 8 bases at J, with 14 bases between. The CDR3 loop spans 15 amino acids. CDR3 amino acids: CASSVGHGGHSPLHF. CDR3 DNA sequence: TGTGCCAGCAGCGTGGGACATGGGGGACATTCACCCCTCCACTTT.

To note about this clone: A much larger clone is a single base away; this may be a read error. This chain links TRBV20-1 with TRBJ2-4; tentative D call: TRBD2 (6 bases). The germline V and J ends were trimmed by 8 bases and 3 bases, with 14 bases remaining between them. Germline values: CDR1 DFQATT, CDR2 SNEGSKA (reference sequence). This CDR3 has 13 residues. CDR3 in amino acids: CSSGDAVKNIQYF. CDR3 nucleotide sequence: TGCAGTTCGGGGGACGCCGTCAAAAACATTCAGTACTTC.

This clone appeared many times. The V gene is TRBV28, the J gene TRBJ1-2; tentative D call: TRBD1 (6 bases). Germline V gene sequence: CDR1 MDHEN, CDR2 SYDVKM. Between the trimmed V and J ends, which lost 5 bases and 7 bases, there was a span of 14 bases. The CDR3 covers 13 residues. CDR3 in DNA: TGTGCCAGCAGTCTTCAAGGGGGTCGTGGCTACACCTTC. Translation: CASSLQGGRGYTF.

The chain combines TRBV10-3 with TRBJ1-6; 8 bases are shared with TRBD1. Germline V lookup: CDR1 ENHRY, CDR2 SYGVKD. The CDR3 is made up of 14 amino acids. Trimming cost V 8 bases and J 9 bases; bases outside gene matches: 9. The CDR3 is CAIGLQGASSPLHF. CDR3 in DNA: TGTGCCATCGGACTTCAGGGGGCGAGTTCACCCCTCCACTTT.